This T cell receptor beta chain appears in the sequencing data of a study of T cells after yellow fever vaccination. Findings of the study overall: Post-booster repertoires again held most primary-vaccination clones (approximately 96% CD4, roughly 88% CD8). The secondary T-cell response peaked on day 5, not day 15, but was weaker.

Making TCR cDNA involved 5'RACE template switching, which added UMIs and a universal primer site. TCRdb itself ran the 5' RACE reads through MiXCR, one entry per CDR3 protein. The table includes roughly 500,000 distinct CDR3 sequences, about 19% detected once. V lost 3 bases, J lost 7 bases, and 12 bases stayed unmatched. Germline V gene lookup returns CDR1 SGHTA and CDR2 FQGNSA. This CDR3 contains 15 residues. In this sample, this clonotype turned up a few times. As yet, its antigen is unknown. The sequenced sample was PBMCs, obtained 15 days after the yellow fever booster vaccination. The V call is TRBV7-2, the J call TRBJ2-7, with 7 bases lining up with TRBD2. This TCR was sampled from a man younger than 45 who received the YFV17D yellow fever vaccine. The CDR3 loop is CASSFKASGGGEQYF. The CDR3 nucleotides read TGTGCCAGCAGCTTCAAGGCTAGCGGAGGCGGGGAGCAGTACTTC.